This T cell receptor (beta chain) was captured by sequencing in a study of cytomegalovirus exposure and HLA in healthy donors. This CDR3 contains 14 residues. V was pared by 1 base and J by 6 bases, with 10 bases between. From germline, CDR1 is MGHRA and CDR2 YSYEKL. This PCR relied on a set of 60 Vbeta primers and 13 Jbeta primers. TCRdb's copy holds only in-frame clones and misses some; the assay was immunoSEQ multiplex PCR. This sample has approximately 190,000 clones; 80% to 90% occur once, and the top ten carry over 1%. The rearrangement uses TRBV4-1 and TRBJ1-5; D perhaps matches TRBD1 (5 bases). Sequenced: PBMCs. This TCR derives from a man aged 30-40 years in good health and CMV-seronegative. For the CDR3, the DNA is TGCGCCAGCAGCCAAGCAGGGCTGGGTCAGCCCCAGCATTTT. Translated: CASSQAGLGQPQHF.